The clone carrying this T cell receptor (beta chain) has more than one count but fewer than ten. Its specificity is not known. This entry belongs to a study of CD8 T cells in ankylosing spondylitis. TCRdb itself ran the 5' RACE reads through MiXCR, one entry per CDR3 protein. The table records about 300,000 distinct CDR3 sequences, under 25% of them present only once. General study points: Made up of eight highly homologous variants, a TCR beta motif appeared characteristic of ankylosing spondylitis blood. Disease-associated clonotypes exhibited CD8+ identity and were relatively infrequent in peripheral blood.

This CDR3 contains 13 residues. The V end lost 6 bases, the J end lost 7 bases, and 13 bases lay between the germline ends. CDR1 is MNHNS and CDR2 is SASEGT in the germline V gene. This sequence was found in a female donor with ankylosing spondylitis or in good health (not recorded which). Sequencing was done on a sample of blood, either unsorted or a sorted T cell fraction (not recorded which). This rearrangement joins TRBV6-1 to TRBJ1-5; D gene uncertain. CDR3 in amino acids: CASRRVEGQPQHF. Written as DNA, the CDR3 is TGTGCCAGCAGGAGGGTAGAGGGCCAGCCCCAGCATTTT.